This T cell receptor beta chain stems from a study of Ad26.COV2.S vaccination and SARS-CoV-2 variants. Looking at the study overall: Recipients of Ad26.COV2.S got it intramuscularly, once or twice 56 days apart.

Regarding the study as a whole: People who got the vaccine or the placebo had similar non-spike TCR breadth.

The CDR3 has 11 residues. The germline V and J ends were trimmed by 6 bases and 5 bases, with 5 bases remaining between them. CDR1 KGHDR and CDR2 SFDVKD come from the germline V gene. About this clone itself: No antigen is known for it.

Sequencing was performed with immunoSEQ multiplex PCR; in TCRdb, only in-frame clones are kept and a portion is missing. The sample shows about 440,000 clones, about 90% of them seen only once. This sample's treatment: 19 received Ad26.COV2.S at low or high dose, single or two shots; about five received placebo; per-sample allocation not given. On day 63 after the first injection, vaccine and placebo recipients gave samples. The sample came from a Boston adult aged 18-55 years. Vaccination used an Ad26 vector expressing Wuhan-strain SARS-CoV-2 spike. This sample comprised peripheral blood, obtained in a trial of Ad26.COV2.S vaccine versus placebo. This sequence was found in a person between 18 and 60 years old who received the Ad26.COV2.S COVID-19 vaccine or a placebo. The V and J genes are TRBV24-1 and TRBJ2-3; D is uncertain. In DNA, the CDR3 is TGTGCCACCAGTTACAGAGATACGCAGTATTTT. This gives the protein CATSYRDTQYF.